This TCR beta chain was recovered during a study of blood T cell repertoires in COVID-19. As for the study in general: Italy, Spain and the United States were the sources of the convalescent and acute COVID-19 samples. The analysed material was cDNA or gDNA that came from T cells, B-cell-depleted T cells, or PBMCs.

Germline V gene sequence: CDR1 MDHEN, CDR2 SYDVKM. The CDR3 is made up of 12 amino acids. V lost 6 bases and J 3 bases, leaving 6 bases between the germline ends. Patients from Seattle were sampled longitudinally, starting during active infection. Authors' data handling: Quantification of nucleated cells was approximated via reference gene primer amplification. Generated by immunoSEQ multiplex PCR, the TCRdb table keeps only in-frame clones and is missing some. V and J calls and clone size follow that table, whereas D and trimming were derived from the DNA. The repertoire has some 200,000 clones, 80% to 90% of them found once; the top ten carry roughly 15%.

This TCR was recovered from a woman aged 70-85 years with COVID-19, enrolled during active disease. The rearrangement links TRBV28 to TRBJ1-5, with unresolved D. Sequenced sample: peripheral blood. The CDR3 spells CASRQINQPQHF. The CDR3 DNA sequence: TGTGCCAGCAGGCAGATCAATCAGCCCCAGCATTTT.